This is a list of T cell receptor beta chains from one sample in a study of T cells in Graves' hyperthyroidism and ophthalmopathy. Via MiXCR, TCRdb re-called the multiplex PCR reads, giving one row per CDR3 protein. The repertoire holds about 350,000 distinct CDR3 sequences, with approximately 14% as singletons. The sequencing input was blood. The source of these receptors is a woman in her 30s with Graves' hyperthyroidism. The CDR3 runs from the conserved cysteine through the conserved F or W. D genes are given only for firm matches. Some rows have no size entry. The others give once, few or many, or a class for an expanded clone.

cdr3_aa | cdr3_nt | d_call | j_call | cdr3_length | clone_size | v_call
CASSLHRAGTGGIEQYF | TGTGCCAGCAGTTTACACCGAGCCGGGACAGGGGGGATTGAGCAGTACTTC | TRBD1 | TRBJ2-7 | 17 | many | TRBV27
CASSVFWVNTEAFF | TGTGCCAGCAGCGTGTTCTGGGTGAACACTGAAGCTTTCTTT | NA | TRBJ1-1 | 14 | NA | TRBV7-9
CSARLTSAHTDTQYF | TGCAGTGCTAGACTGACTAGCGCACACACAGATACGCAGTATTTT | TRBD2 | TRBJ2-3 | 15 | NA | TRBV20-1
CASSPRLRSSRDGGLYF | TGTGCCAGCTCACCACGTTTGAGAAGTTCCCGGGACGGTGGGTTGTACTTC | NA | TRBJ2-5 | 17 | NA | TRBV18
CASSVEGGMDYEQYF | TGTGCCAGCAGCGTAGAGGGGGGAATGGACTACGAGCAGTACTTC | NA | TRBJ2-7 | 15 | NA | TRBV9
CASSRDRGVRNEQFF | TGTGCCAGCAGCCGTGACAGGGGAGTTAGGAATGAGCAGTTCTTC | TRBD1 | TRBJ2-1 | 15 | NA | TRBV28
CASSSPLGTSGPDTQYF | TGTGCCAGCAGTTCCCCCTTAGGGACTAGCGGTCCAGATACGCAGTATTTT | TRBD2 | TRBJ2-3 | 17 | many | TRBV28
CASSLGLGNEQFF | TGCGCCAGCAGCTTGGGTTTAGGGAATGAGCAGTTCTTC | NA | TRBJ2-1 | 13 | NA | TRBV5-1
CASSLTGLAFANTGELFF | TGTGCCAGCAGTTTAACGGGACTAGCGTTCGCGAACACCGGGGAGCTGTTTTTT | TRBD2 | TRBJ2-2 | 18 | NA | TRBV27
CASSFTGLTYEQYF | TGTGCCAGCAGCTTTACGGGGCTTACCTACGAGCAGTACTTC | NA | TRBJ2-7 | 14 | many | TRBV11-1
CASMGQMNTEAFF | TGTGCCAGCATGGGACAGATGAACACTGAAGCTTTCTTT | TRBD1 | TRBJ1-1 | 13 | many | TRBV2
CASSHHAEGGELFF | TGTGCCAGCAGCCACCACGCTGAGGGCGGGGAGCTGTTTTTT | NA | TRBJ2-2 | 14 | few | TRBV7-9
CASSLAYSYEQYF | TGTGCCAGCAGCTTAGCGTACTCCTACGAGCAGTACTTC | NA | TRBJ2-7 | 13 | few | TRBV7-6
CSARASGSFFKGYEQYF | TGCAGTGCTAGGGCTAGCGGGAGTTTTTTCAAAGGCTACGAGCAGTACTTC | TRBD2 | TRBJ2-7 | 17 | few | TRBV20-1
CASSQDLVRVRNQPRHF | TGCGCCAGCAGCCAAGATCTTGTCAGGGTACGGAATCAGCCCCGGCATTTT | NA | TRBJ1-5 | 17 | NA | TRBV4-1
CASSSHLIHEQFF | TGTGCCAGCAGCTCCCACTTGATCCATGAGCAGTTCTTC | NA | TRBJ2-1 | 13 | NA | TRBV9
CASSDVPGPGDTEAFF | TGTGCCAGCAGCGACGTCCCGGGCCCCGGGGACACTGAAGCTTTCTTT | NA | TRBJ1-1 | 16 | many | TRBV11-2
CASSSQPPGLAVNYEQYF | TGTGCCAGCAGTTCTCAACCCCCAGGACTAGCGGTGAACTACGAGCAGTACTTC | TRBD2 | TRBJ2-7 | 18 | many | TRBV28
CATQTGTPYNEQFF | TGTGCCACCCAAACCGGGACACCCTACAATGAGCAGTTCTTC | NA | TRBJ2-1 | 14 | NA | TRBV6-1
CSARESRKHNEQFF | TGCAGTGCCCGCGAGTCACGGAAGCACAATGAGCAGTTCTTC | NA | TRBJ2-1 | 14 | many | TRBV20-1
CASSSYGPQEKLFF | TGTGCCAGCAGCTCTTATGGACCTCAGGAAAAACTGTTTTTT | NA | TRBJ1-4 | 14 | many | TRBV7-2
CASSQEAGLAGYYEQYF | TGCGCCAGCAGCCAAGAGGCGGGACTAGCGGGCTACTACGAGCAGTACTTC | TRBD2 | TRBJ2-7 | 17 | NA | TRBV4-3
CSASAPSGNEQFF | TGCAGTGCTAGTGCACCTAGCGGCAATGAGCAGTTCTTC | TRBD2 | TRBJ2-1 | 13 | many | TRBV20-1
CASSRDLAKNIQYF | TGTGCCAGCAGTCGTGACCTAGCCAAAAACATTCAGTACTTC | NA | TRBJ2-4 | 14 | few | TRBV28
CASTGYTF | TGTGCCAGCACGGGCTACACCTTC | NA | TRBJ1-2 | 8 | NA | TRBV28
CSVRAGITYNEQFF | TGCAGCGTTCGAGCCGGGATCACCTACAATGAGCAGTTCTTC | NA | TRBJ2-1 | 14 | NA | TRBV29-1
CASRTFGEQFF | TGTGCCAGCAGAACCTTTGGTGAGCAGTTCTTC | NA | TRBJ2-1 | 11 | NA | TRBV6-1
CASNIGNQPQHF | TGTGCCAGCAATATCGGCAATCAGCCCCAGCATTTT | NA | TRBJ1-5 | 12 | NA | TRBV28
CASSPLAGARTGELFF | TGTGCCAGCAGCCCTTTAGCGGGAGCGAGAACCGGGGAGCTGTTTTTT | TRBD2 | TRBJ2-2 | 16 | few | TRBV7-9
CASSSRDSGNTIYF | TGTGCCAGCAGTTCGAGGGACTCTGGAAACACCATATATTTT | NA | TRBJ1-3 | 14 | many | TRBV27
CASSLGLETQYF | TGTGCCAGCAGCTTGGGATTAGAGACCCAGTACTTC | NA | TRBJ2-5 | 12 | many | TRBV11-1
CASSQESGFSEAFF | TGTGCCAGCAGCCAAGAATCGGGGTTTTCTGAAGCTTTCTTT | NA | TRBJ1-1 | 14 | many | TRBV3-1
CSASDGYTF | TGCAGTGCTAGTGATGGCTACACCTTC | NA | TRBJ1-2 | 9 | many | TRBV20-1
CASSLVGYTGTQYF | TGTGCCAGCAGCTTAGTGGGATACACAGGTACGCAGTATTTT | NA | TRBJ2-3 | 14 | NA | TRBV11-2
CASRGGGRDYYGYTF | TGTGCCAGCAGGGGCGGGGGACGTGACTACTATGGCTACACCTTC | NA | TRBJ1-2 | 15 | many | TRBV6-1